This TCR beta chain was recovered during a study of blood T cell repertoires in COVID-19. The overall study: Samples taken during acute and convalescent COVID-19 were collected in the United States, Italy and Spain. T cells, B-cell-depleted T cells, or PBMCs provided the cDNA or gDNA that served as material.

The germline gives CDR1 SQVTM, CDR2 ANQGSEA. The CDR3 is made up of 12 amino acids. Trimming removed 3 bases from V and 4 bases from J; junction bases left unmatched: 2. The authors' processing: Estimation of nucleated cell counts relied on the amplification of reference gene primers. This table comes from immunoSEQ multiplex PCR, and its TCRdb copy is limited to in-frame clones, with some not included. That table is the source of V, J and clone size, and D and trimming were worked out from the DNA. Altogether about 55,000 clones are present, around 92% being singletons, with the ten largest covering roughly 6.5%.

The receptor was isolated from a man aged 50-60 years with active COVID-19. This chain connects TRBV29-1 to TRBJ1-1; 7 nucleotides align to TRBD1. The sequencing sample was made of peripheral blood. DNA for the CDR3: TGCAGCGTTGATTCAGGGGGCACTGAAGCTTTCTTT. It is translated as CSVDSGGTEAFF.